A single sample gave rise to the 2 T cell receptor beta chains below, sequenced in a study of CD8 T cell repertoires and HIV-1 epitope variants. The antigens these receptors bind are not known. Assay used: immunoSEQ multiplex PCR; TCRdb lists only in-frame clones, some missing. The sample yields roughly 5,100 clones, roughly two thirds seen once. The specimen was cultured CD8+ T cells derived from PBMCs. The receptors derive from a male donor with HIV.

In this sample, this clone is large (0.1 to 1%). The J gene is TRBJ1-1, the V gene TRBV7-9; tentatively, D is TRBD1 (6 bases). Germline CDR1 reads SEHNR; CDR2 reads FQNEAQ (reference sequence). The CDR3 covers 17 residues. V dropped 5 bases and J dropped 5 bases, with 24 bases sitting between them. The CDR3 nucleotides are TGTGCCAGCAGCCCCCGGGGGATGGGGGCATCGAGAACTGAAGCTTTCTTT. The encoded protein is CASSPRGMGASRTEAFF.

This clone was seen a few times. V gene TRBV4-3 combines with J gene TRBJ2-7, with TRBD1 identical over 7 bases. The germline V gene has CDR1 LGHNA and CDR2 YSLEER. With 0 bases clipped from V and 0 bases from J, the junction kept 2 bases outside the gene matches. The length of the CDR3 is 15 residues. This CDR3 reads CASSQERDSSYEQYF. The CDR3 bases are TGCGCCAGCAGCCAAGAACGGGACAGCTCCTACGAGCAGTACTTC.